This T cell receptor beta chain comes out of a study of tumor and adjacent non-tumor tissue in lung cancer. Germline values: CDR1 SQVTM, CDR2 ANQGSEA. There are 14 residues in the CDR3. A modified ARM-PCR protocol with three rounds of nested PCR amplified TCRbeta. One entry per CDR3 protein, called by TCRdb with MiXCR from the multiplex PCR reads. The repertoire holds 75,000 to 100,000 distinct CDR3 sequences, with 67% as singletons. A note on this clonotype: Relative to the germline gene, one junction end is altered; a read error may explain this.

No cell sorting was done before RNA was extracted from the tissue. The clonotype was recovered from a man between 60 and 70 years old with non-small cell lung cancer. The rearrangement uses TRBV29-1 and TRBJ2-3; TRBD2 is a possible D gene (6 bases). The sequenced material came from lung tumor tissue. CDR3 coding DNA: TGCAGCGTTGTGCTAGCGTGGGGACCAGATATGCAGTATTTT. This codes for CSVVLAWGPDMQYF.